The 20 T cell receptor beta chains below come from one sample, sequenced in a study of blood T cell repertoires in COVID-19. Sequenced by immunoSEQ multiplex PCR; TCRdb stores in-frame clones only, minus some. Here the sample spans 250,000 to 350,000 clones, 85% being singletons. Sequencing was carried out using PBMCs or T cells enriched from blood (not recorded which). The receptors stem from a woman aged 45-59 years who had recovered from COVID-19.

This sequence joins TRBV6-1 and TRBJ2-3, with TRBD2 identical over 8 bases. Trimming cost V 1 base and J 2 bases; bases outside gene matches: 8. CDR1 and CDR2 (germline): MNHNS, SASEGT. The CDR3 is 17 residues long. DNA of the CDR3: TGTGCCAGCAGTGAAGAGGCAGCGGGGGCCGACACAGATACGCAGTATTTT. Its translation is CASSEEAAGADTDTQYF.

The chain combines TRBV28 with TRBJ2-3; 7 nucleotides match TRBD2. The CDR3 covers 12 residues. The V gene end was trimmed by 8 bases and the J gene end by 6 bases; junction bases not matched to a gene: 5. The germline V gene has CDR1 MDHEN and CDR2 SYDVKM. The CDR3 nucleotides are TGTGCCAGCTGGACTAGGGCGGATACGCAGTATTTT. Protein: CASWTRADTQYF.

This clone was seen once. The CDR3 DNA reads TGTGCCAGCAGCCAGGTGGGTACAGGGGGGACTTATAGCAATCAGCCCCAGCATTTT. This gives the protein CASSQVGTGGTYSNQPQHF. The gene calls are TRBV11-2 and TRBJ1-5; 8 bases agree with TRBD1. The CDR3 spans 19 residues. From germline, CDR1 is SGHAT and CDR2 FQNNGV. J lost 0 bases, V lost 5 bases, and 15 bases had no gene match.

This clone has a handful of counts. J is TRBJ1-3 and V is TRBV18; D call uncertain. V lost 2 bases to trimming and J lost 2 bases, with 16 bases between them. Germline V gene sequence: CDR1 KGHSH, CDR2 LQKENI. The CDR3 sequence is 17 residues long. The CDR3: CASSPGSSWATGNTIYF. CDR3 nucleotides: TGTGCCAGCTCACCAGGGAGCAGTTGGGCAACTGGAAACACCATATATTTT.

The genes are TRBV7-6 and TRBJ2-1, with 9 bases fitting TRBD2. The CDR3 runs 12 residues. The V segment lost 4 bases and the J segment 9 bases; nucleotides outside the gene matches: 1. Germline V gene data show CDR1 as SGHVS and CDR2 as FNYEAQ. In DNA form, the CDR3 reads TGTGCCAGCAGCTCGACTAGCGGTGAGCAGTTCTTC. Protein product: CASSSTSGEQFF.

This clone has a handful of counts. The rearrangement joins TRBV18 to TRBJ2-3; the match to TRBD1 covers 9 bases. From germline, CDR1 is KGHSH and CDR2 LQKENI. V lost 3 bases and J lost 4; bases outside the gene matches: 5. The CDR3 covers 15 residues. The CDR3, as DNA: TGTGCCAGCTCACCGCCACAGGGGGCTGCAGATACGCAGTATTTT. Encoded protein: CASSPPQGAADTQYF.

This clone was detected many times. DNA of the CDR3: TGTGCCAGCAGCTTGGGCCCGACAAACAATCAGCCCCAGCATTTT. Translating gives CASSLGPTNNQPQHF. The chain carries TRBV5-4 and TRBJ1-5, with no clear D. Germline values: CDR1 SGHNT, CDR2 YYREEE (reference sequence). This CDR3 has 15 residues. V lost 0 bases to trimming and J lost 3 bases, with 10 bases between them.

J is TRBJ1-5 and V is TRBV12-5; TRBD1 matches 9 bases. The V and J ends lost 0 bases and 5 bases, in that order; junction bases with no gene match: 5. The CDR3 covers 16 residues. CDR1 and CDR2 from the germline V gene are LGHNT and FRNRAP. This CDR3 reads CASGLVLGQGYQPQHF. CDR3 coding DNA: TGTGCTAGTGGTTTGGTTTTGGGACAGGGTTATCAGCCCCAGCATTTT.

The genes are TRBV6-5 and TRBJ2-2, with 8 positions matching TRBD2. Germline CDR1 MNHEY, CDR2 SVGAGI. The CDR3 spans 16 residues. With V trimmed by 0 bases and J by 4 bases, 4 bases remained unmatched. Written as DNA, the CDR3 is TGTGCCAGCAGTTACTCGGCGGGAGGTTTCACCGGGGAGCTGTTTTTT. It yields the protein CASSYSAGGFTGELFF.

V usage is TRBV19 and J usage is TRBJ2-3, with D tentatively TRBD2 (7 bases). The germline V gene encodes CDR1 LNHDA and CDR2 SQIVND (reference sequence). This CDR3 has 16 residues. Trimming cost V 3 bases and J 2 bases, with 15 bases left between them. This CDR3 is CASSIYGGRITDTQYF. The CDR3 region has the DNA TGTGCCAGTAGTATCTACGGGGGGCGAATCACAGATACGCAGTATTTT.

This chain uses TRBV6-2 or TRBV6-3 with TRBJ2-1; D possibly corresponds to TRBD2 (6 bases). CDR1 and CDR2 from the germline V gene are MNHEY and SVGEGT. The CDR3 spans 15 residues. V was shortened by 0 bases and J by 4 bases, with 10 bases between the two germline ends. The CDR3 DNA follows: TGTGCCAGCAGTTACTCCGGTAGCGGTTACAATGAGCAGTTCTTC. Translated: CASSYSGSGYNEQFF.

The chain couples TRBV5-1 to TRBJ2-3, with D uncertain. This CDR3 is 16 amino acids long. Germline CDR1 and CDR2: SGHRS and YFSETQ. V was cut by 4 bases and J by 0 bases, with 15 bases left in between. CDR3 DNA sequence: TGCGCCAGCAGCCCGCCGACTGGTGCTAGCACAGATACGCAGTATTTT. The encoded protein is CASSPPTGASTDTQYF.

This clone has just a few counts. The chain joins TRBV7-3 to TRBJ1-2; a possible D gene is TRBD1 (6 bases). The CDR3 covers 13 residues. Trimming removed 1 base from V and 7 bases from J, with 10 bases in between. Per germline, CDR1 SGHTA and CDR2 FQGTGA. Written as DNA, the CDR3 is TGTGCCAGCAGCTTAATGACAGGATTTGGCTACACCTTC. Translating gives CASSLMTGFGYTF.

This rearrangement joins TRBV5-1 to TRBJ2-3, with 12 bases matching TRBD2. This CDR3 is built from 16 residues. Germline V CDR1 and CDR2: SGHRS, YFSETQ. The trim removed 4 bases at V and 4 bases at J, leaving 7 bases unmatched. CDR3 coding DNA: TGCGCCAGCAGCCTTTGGACTAGCGGGACCTCAGATACGCAGTATTTT. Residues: CASSLWTSGTSDTQYF.

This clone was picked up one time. The CDR3: CASRLSGGGQETQYF. In DNA, the CDR3 is TGTGCCAGTAGACTATCTGGGGGGGGCCAAGAGACCCAGTACTTC. The gene calls are TRBV19 and TRBJ2-5; 7 bases line up with TRBD2. This CDR3 region has 15 residues. V lost 6 bases, J lost 1 base, and 8 bases stayed unmatched. Looked up from germline, CDR1 is LNHDA and CDR2 is SQIVND (reference sequence).

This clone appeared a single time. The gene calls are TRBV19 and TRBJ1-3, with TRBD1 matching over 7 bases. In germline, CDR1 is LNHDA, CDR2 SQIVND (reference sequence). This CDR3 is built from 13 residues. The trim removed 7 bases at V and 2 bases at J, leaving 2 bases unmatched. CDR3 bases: TGTGCCAGTATCGACAGGGCTGGAAACACCATATATTTT. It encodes CASIDRAGNTIYF.

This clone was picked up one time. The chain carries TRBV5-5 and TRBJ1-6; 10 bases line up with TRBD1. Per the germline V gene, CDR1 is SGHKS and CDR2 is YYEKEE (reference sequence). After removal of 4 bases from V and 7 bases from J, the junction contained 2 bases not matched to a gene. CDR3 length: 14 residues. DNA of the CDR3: TGTGCCAGCAGCGAGGACAGGGGGAATTCACCCCTCCACTTT. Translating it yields CASSEDRGNSPLHF. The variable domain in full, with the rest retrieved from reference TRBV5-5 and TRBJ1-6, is DAGVTQSPTHLIKTRGQQVTLRCSPISGHKSVSWYQQVLGQGPQFIFQYYEKEERGRGNFPDRFSARQFPNYSSELNVNALLLGDSALYLCASSEDRGNSPLHFGNGTRLTVT.

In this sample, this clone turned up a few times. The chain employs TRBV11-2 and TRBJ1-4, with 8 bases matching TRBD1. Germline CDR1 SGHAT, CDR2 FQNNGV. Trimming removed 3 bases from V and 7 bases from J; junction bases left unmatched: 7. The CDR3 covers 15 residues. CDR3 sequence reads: CASSLNPDRAEKLFF. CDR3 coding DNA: TGTGCCAGCAGCTTGAACCCGGACAGGGCTGAAAAACTGTTTTTT.

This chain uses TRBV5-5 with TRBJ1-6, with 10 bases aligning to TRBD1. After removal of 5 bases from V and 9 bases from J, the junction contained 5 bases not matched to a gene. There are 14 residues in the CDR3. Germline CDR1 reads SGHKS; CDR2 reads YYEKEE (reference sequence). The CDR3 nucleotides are TGTGCCAGCAGAACCGACAGGGGGCGTTCACCCCTCCACTTT. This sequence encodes CASRTDRGRSPLHF.

In DNA, the CDR3 is TGTGCCAGCAGCTTAGAGGGGTCGGCGGAGTATGGCTACACCTTC. It yields the protein CASSLEGSAEYGYTF. The gene calls are TRBV7-8 and TRBJ1-2; D may be TRBD1 (5 bases). This CDR3 contains 15 residues. The germline gives CDR1 SGHVS, CDR2 FQNEAQ. The V end lost 1 base, the J end lost 5 bases, and 14 bases lay between the germline ends.